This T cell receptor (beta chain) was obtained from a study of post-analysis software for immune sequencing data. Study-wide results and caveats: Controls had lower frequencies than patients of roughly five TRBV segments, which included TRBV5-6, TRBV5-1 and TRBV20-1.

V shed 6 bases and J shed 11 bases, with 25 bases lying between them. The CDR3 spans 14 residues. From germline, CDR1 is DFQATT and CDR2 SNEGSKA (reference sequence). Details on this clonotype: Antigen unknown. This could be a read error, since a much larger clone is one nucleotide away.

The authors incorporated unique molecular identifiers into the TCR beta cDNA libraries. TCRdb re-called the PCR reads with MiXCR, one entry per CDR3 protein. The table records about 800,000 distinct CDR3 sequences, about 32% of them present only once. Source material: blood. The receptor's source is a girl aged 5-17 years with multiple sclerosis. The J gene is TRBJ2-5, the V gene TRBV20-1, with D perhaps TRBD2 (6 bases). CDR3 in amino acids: CSAGTPPSYNEQYF. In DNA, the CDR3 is TGCAGTGCCGGGACTCCCCCTTCCTACAATGAGCAGTACTTC.